What follows are 14 T cell receptor beta chains derived from one specimen sequenced in a study of OX40 agonist ivuxolimab in advanced cancers. The assay was immunoSEQ multiplex PCR, and TCRdb's table has in-frame clones only and misses some. This sample has around 70,000 clones, with over 80% found just once. The sample was CD4+ or CD8+ T cells sorted from blood, taken in a trial of the OX40 agonist ivuxolimab. The receptors here all came from an adult with an advanced solid tumor such as melanoma, head and neck, liver or kidney cancer.

The gene calls are TRBV10-3 and TRBJ2-2, with a possible D match to TRBD1 (6 bases). CDR3 length: 13 residues. V lost 9 bases and J lost 4, with 12 bases in between. Germline V gene sequence: CDR1 ENHRY, CDR2 SYGVKD. In nucleotides, the CDR3 is TGTGCCATGGACAGTGGCGGCACCGGGGAGCTGTTTTTT. This sequence encodes CAMDSGGTGELFF.

This clone has just one count. The rearrangement uses TRBV5-1 and TRBJ1-1, with D uncertain. This CDR3 is 13 amino acids long. Per germline, CDR1 SGHRS and CDR2 YFSETQ. Trimming removed 3 bases from V and 9 bases from J, with 15 bases in between. CDR3 sequence: CASSSPSQEQAFF. The CDR3 DNA reads TGCGCCAGCAGCTCCCCGTCACAAGAGCAAGCTTTCTTT.

The V call is TRBV6-1, the J call TRBJ2-7; D is unclear. Germline V CDR1 and CDR2: MNHNS, SASEGT. The CDR3 covers 14 residues. Deletions cut 4 bases from V and 3 bases from J, with 13 bases between. As DNA, the CDR3 is TGTGCCAGCAGTGTACTCCAGGATGTCTACGAGCAGTACTTC. Translated, it gives CASSVLQDVYEQYF.

The rearrangement uses TRBV2 and TRBJ2-5, with D possibly being TRBD1 (5 bases). The germline CDR1 and CDR2 sequences are SNHLY and FYNNEI. V dropped 7 bases and J dropped 0 bases, with 12 bases sitting between them. The CDR3 is 14 residues long. The CDR3 DNA sequence: TGTGCCAGCAAGAAGGACACCTACCAAGAGACCCAGTACTTC. Its translation is CASKKDTYQETQYF.

On this clone: Other DNA sequences in this specimen translate into the identical CDR3. V is TRBV19 and J is TRBJ1-2, with unresolved D. The CDR3 consists of 12 residues. Trimming cost V 5 bases and J 8 bases, with 12 bases left between them. Germline lookup yields CDR1 LNHDA and CDR2 SQIVND (reference sequence). The CDR3 nucleotides are TGTGCCAGTAGTCGTAGTTCGGCGGGCTACACCTTC. This sequence encodes CASSRSSAGYTF.

V gene TRBV6-4 combines with J gene TRBJ2-5, with a weak D call TRBD1 (6 bases). Per germline, CDR1 MRHNA and CDR2 SNTAGT. CDR3 length equals 13 residues. Trimming pared 3 bases from V and 7 bases from J, leaving 12 bases between. The CDR3 DNA reads TGTGCCAGCAGTGAGGAACAGGGTAGGACCCAGTACTTC. Translating it yields CASSEEQGRTQYF.

The rearrangement uses TRBV7-3 and TRBJ2-1, with D possibly being TRBD1 (6 bases). The CDR3 has 13 amino acids. Trimming stripped 5 bases from V and 6 bases from J, with 11 bases between. Germline V gene sequence: CDR1 SGHTA, CDR2 FQGTGA. The CDR3 DNA is TGTGCCAGCAGCCCTCAAGGGGGCAATGAGCAGTTCTTC. Translating it yields CASSPQGGNEQFF.

This rearrangement joins TRBV2 to TRBJ2-5; 11 bases line up with TRBD2. TRBJ2-7 matches the DNA end more closely, so the J call is doubtful. This CDR3 spans 18 amino acids. CDR1 SNHLY and CDR2 FYNNEI come from the germline V gene. This CDR3 is CASSELYSGGALTYEQYF. CDR3 nucleotide sequence: TGTGCCAGCAGTGAACTTTATAGCGGGGGGGCCTTAACCTACGAGCAGTACTTC.

CDR3 sequence: CASSLTTAGGSYNEQFF. In nucleotides, the CDR3 is TGCGCCAGCAGCTTAACTACAGCGGGAGGATCCTACAATGAGCAGTTCTTC. The chain employs TRBV5-1 and TRBJ2-1; 9 bases map to TRBD2. V lost 2 bases and J lost 1; bases outside the gene matches: 7. Per the germline V gene, CDR1 is SGHRS and CDR2 is YFSETQ. The CDR3 sequence is 17 residues long.

CDR3 region: CASSPPLGWQFF. Here the CDR3 DNA reads TGTGCCAGCAGCCCCCCTTTAGGGTGGCAGTTCTTC. The chain uses TRBV7-2 and TRBJ2-1; D gene uncertain. V lost 5 bases, J lost 12 bases, and 14 bases lay in between. Germline CDR1 and CDR2: SGHTA and FQGNSA. The CDR3 sequence is 12 residues long.

In this sample, this clone turned up once. This chain joins TRBV6-1 and TRBJ2-1; TRBD1 matches at 7 bases. The V gene end was trimmed by 5 bases and the J gene end by 4 bases; junction bases not matched to a gene: 5. This CDR3 has 14 residues. Germline V gene data show CDR1 as MNHNS and CDR2 as SASEGT. CDR3 in DNA: TGTGCCAGCAGTCGGCAGGGGGTATACAATGAGCAGTTCTTC. Translation: CASSRQGVYNEQFF.

This chain connects TRBV11-2 to TRBJ2-1, with a weak D call TRBD2 (6 bases). This CDR3 is built from 15 residues. The V and J ends lost 5 bases and 3 bases respectively, with 14 bases between them. The germline CDR1 and CDR2 sequences are SGHAT and FQNNGV. This CDR3 reads CASSTPGLHYNEQFF. The CDR3 DNA reads TGTGCCAGCAGCACCCCGGGACTCCACTACAATGAGCAGTTCTTC.

This clone has more than one count but fewer than ten. The genes are TRBV11-2 and TRBJ1-2; no firm D call. The CDR3 is 15 residues long. Trimming pared 0 bases from V and 7 bases from J, leaving 15 bases between. Germline CDR1 and CDR2: SGHAT and FQNNGV. The DNA of the CDR3 is TGTGCCAGCAGCTTAGAGGGCCAGACCCGGAGTGGCTACACCTTC. Its protein is CASSLEGQTRSGYTF. The whole variable domain, filled in from reference TRBV11-2 and TRBJ1-2, reads EAGVAQSPRYKIIEKRQSVAFWCNPISGHATLYWYQQILGQGPKLLIQFQNNGVVDDSQLPKDRFSAERLKGVDSTLKIQPAKLEDSAVYLCASSLEGQTRSGYTFGSGTRLTVV.

V is TRBV28 and J is TRBJ1-1, with a weak D call TRBD1 (5 bases). CDR1 and CDR2 from the germline V gene are MDHEN and SYDVKM. V lost 2 bases, J lost 3 bases, and 13 bases lay in between. This CDR3 has 15 residues. The CDR3 reads CASSLRAPGDTEAFF. CDR3 coding DNA: TGTGCCAGCAGTTTAAGGGCCCCGGGGGACACTGAAGCTTTCTTT.